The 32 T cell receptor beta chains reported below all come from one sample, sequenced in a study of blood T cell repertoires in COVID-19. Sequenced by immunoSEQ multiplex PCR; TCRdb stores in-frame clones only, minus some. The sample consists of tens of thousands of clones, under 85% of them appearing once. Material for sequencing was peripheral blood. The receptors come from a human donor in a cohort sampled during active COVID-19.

Here the CDR3 DNA reads TGCGCCAGCAGCTTCCGAACAGGGGTAGGCACTGAAGCTTTCTTT. It codes for CASSFRTGVGTEAFF. This chain uses TRBV5-1 with TRBJ1-1, with 7 bases fitting TRBD1. Trimming took 2 bases from V and 4 from J; bases not matched to a gene: 8. The V gene's germline CDR1 is SGHRS and CDR2 YFSETQ. The CDR3 loop spans 15 amino acids.

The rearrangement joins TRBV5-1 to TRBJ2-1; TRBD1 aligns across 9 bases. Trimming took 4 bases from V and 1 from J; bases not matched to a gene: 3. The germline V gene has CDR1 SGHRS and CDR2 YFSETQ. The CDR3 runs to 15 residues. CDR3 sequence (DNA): TGCGCCAGCAGCCTGGGACAGGGTTCCTACAATGAGCAGTTCTTC. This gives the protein CASSLGQGSYNEQFF.

CDR3 in amino acids: CASSAKGLANEKLFF. CDR3 in DNA: TGTGCCAGCAGTGCCAAGGGGCTCGCTAATGAAAAACTGTTTTTT. J is TRBJ1-4 and V is TRBV25-1, with D possibly TRBD1 on 5 matching bases. V shed 4 bases and J shed 3 bases, with 12 bases lying between them. CDR3 size: 15 residues. From germline, CDR1 is MGHDK and CDR2 SYGVNS. The whole variable domain, filled in from reference TRBV25-1 and TRBJ1-4, reads EADIYQTPRYLVIGTGKKITLECSQTMGHDKMYWYQQDPGMELHLIHYSYGVNSTEKGDLSSESTVSRIRTEHFPLTLESARPSHTSQYLCASSAKGLANEKLFFGSGTQLSVL.

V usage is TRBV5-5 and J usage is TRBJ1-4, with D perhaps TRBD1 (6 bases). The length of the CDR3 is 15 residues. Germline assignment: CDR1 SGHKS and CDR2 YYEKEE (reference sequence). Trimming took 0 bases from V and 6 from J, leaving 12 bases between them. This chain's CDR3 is CASSLAGVRDEKLFF. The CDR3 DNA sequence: TGTGCCAGCAGCTTGGCAGGGGTGAGGGATGAAAAACTGTTTTTT. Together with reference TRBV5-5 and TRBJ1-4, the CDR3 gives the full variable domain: DAGVTQSPTHLIKTRGQQVTLRCSPISGHKSVSWYQQVLGQGPQFIFQYYEKEERGRGNFPDRFSARQFPNYSSELNVNALLLGDSALYLCASSLAGVRDEKLFFGSGTQLSVL.

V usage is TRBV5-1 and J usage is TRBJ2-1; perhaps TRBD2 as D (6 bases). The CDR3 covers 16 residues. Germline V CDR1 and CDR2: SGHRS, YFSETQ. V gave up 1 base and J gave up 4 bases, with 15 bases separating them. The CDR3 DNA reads TGCGCCAGCAGCTTGTTCACGGGGGAAACGTACAATGAGCAGTTCTTC. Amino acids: CASSLFTGETYNEQFF.

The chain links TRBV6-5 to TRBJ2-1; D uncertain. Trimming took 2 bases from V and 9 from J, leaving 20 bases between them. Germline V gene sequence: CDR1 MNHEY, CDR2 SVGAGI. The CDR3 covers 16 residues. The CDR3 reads CASSYDQRYLAGEQFF. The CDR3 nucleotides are TGTGCCAGCAGTTACGACCAGCGTTACTTGGCCGGTGAGCAGTTCTTC.

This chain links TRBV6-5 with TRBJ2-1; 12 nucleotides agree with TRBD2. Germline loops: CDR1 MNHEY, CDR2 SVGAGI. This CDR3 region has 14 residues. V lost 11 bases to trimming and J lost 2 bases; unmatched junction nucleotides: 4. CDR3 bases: TGTGCCGGAAGGACTAGCGGGGCCTACAATGAGCAGTTCTTC. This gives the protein CAGRTSGAYNEQFF.

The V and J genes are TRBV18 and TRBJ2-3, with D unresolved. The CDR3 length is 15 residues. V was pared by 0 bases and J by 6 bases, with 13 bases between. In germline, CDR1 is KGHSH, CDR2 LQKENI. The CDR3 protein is CASSPPRPARDTQYF. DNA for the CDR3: TGTGCCAGCTCACCACCGAGGCCAGCCCGGGATACGCAGTATTTT.

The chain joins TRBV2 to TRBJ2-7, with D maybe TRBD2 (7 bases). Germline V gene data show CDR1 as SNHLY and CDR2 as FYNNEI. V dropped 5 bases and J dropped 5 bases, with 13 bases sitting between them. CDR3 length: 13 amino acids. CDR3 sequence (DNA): TGTGCCAGCAGTAAGGGGGGGTTCGACGAGCAGTACTTC. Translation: CASSKGGFDEQYF.

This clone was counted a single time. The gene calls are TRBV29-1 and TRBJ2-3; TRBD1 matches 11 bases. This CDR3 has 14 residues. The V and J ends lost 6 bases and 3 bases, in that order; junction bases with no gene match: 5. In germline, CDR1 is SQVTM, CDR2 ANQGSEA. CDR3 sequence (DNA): TGCAGCGTGACCGGGACAGGGGGTACAGATACGCAGTATTTT. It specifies CSVTGTGGTDTQYF.

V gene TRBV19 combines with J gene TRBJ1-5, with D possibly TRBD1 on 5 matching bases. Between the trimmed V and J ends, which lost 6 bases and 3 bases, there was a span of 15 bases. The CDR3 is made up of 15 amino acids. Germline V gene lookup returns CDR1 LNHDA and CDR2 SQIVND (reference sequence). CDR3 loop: CASRTGGASNQPQHF. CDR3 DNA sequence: TGTGCCAGTAGAACTGGCGGGGCCTCCAATCAGCCCCAGCATTTT. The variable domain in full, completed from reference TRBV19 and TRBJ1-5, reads DGGITQSPKYLFRKEGQNVTLSCEQNLNHDAMYWYRQDPGQGLRLIYYSQIVNDFQKGDIAEGYSVSREKKESFPLTVTSAQKNPTAFYLCASRTGGASNQPQHFGDGTRLSIL.

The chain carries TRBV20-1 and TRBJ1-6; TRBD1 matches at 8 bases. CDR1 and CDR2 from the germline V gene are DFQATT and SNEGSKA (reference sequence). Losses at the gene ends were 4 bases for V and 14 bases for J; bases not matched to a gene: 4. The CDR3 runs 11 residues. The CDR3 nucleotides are TGCAGTGCTACACAGGGGGGTTCCCTCCACTTT. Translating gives CSATQGGSLHF.

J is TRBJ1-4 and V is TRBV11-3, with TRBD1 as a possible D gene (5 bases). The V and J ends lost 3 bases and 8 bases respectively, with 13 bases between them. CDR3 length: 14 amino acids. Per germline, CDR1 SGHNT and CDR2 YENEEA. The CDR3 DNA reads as TGTGCCAGCAGCTTGGGGACCGGGGGAGAAAAACTGTTTTTT. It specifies CASSLGTGGEKLFF.

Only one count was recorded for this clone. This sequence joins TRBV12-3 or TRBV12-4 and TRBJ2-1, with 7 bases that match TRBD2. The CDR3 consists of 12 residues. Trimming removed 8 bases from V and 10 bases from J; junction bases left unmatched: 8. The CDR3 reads CASVTLSGEQFF. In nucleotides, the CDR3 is TGTGCCAGCGTTACCCTTAGCGGGGAGCAGTTCTTC.

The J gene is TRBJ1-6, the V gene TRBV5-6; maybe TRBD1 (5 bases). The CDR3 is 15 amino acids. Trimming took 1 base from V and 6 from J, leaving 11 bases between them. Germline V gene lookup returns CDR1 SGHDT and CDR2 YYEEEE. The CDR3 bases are TGTGCCAGCAGCTTGCTGGGGCCGGGTAATTCACCCCTCCACTTT. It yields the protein CASSLLGPGNSPLHF. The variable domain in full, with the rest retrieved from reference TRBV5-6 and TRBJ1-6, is DAGVTQSPTHLIKTRGQQVTLRCSPKSGHDTVSWYQQALGQGPQFIFQYYEEEERQRGNFPDRFSGHQFPNYSSELNVNALLLGDSALYLCASSLLGPGNSPLHFGNGTRLTVT.

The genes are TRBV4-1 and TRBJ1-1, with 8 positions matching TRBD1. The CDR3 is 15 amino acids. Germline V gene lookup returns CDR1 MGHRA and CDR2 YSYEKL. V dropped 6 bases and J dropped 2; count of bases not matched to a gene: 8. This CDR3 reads CASRQKGQVNTEAFF. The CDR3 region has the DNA TGCGCCAGCAGGCAGAAGGGACAGGTCAACACTGAAGCTTTCTTT.

The CDR3 loop is CASSPPGTGGVSLHF. Here the CDR3 DNA reads TGTGCCAGCTCACCACCCGGGACAGGGGGGGTGTCCCTCCACTTT. The V gene is TRBV18, the J gene TRBJ1-6; TRBD1 agrees at 11 bases. The trim removed 0 bases at V and 14 bases at J, leaving 6 bases unmatched. CDR1 is KGHSH and CDR2 is LQKENI in the germline V gene. The CDR3 runs 15 residues. The variable domain in full, with the rest retrieved from reference TRBV18 and TRBJ1-6, is NAGVMQNPRHLVRRRGQEARLRCSPMKGHSHVYWYRQLPEEGLKFMVYLQKENIIDESGMPKERFSAEFPKEGPSILRIQQVVRGDSAAYFCASSPPGTGGVSLHFGNGTRLTVT.

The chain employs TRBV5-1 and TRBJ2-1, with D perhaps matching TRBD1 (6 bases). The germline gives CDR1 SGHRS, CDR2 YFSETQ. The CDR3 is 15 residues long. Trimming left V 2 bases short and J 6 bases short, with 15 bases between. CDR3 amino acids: CASSLGQLGGNEQFF. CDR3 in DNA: TGCGCCAGCAGCTTAGGACAGTTGGGCGGCAATGAGCAGTTCTTC. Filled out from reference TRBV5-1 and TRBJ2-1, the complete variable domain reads KAGVTQTPRYLIKTRGQQVTLSCSPISGHRSVSWYQQTPGQGLQFLFEYFSETQRNKGNFPGRFSGRQFSNSRSEMNVSTLELGDSALYLCASSLGQLGGNEQFFGPGTRLTVL.

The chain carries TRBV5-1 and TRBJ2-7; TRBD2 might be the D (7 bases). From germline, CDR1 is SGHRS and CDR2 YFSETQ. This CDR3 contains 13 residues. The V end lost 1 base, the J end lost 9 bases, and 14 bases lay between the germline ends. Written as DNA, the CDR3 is TGCGCCAGCAGCTTGTGGGGGGGCGCGGGGCAGTACTTC. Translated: CASSLWGGAGQYF.

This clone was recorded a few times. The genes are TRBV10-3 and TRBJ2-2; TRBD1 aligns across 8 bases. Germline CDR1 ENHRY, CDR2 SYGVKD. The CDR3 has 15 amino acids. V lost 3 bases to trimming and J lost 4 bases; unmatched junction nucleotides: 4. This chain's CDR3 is CAISDRGQGTGELFF. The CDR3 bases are TGTGCCATCAGTGACAGGGGGCAAGGCACCGGGGAGCTGTTTTTT.

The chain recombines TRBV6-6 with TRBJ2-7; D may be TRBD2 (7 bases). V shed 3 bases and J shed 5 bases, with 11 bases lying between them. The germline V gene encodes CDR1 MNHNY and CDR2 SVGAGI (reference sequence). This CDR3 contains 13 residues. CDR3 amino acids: CASSYPGGHEQYF. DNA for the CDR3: TGTGCCAGCAGTTATCCGGGGGGCCACGAGCAGTACTTC.

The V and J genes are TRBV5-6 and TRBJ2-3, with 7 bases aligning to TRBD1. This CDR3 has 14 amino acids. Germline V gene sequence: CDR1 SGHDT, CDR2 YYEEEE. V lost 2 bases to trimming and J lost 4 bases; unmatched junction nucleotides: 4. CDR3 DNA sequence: TGTGCCAGCAGCTTCAAGGGGGCCCCAGATACGCAGTATTTT. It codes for CASSFKGAPDTQYF.

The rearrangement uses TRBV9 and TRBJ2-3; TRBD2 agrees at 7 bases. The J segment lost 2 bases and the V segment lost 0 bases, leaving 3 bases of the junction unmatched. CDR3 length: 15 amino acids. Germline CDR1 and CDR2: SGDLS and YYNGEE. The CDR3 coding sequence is TGTGCCAGCAGCGTAGAGGCGGGGGACACAGATACGCAGTATTTT. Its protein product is CASSVEAGDTDTQYF.

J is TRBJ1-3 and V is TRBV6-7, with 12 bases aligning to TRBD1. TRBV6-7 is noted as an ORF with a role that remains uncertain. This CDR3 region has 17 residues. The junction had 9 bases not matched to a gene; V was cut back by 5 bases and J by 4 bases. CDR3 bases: TGTGCCAGCAGTCGGGACAGGGGGCGAATTTTGGGAAACACCATATATTTT. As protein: CASSRDRGRILGNTIYF.

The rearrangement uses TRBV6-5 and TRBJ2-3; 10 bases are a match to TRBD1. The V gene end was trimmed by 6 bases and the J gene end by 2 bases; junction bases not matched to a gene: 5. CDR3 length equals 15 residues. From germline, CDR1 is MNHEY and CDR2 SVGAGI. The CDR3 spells CASRDRGGITDTQYF. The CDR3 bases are TGTGCCAGCAGGGACAGGGGGGGGATCACAGATACGCAGTATTTT.

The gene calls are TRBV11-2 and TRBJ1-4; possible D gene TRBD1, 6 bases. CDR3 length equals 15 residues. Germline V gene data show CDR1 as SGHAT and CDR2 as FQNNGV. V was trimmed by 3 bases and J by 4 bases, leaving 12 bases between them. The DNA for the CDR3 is TGTGCCAGCAGCTTCTCTTCAGGGGATAATGAAAAACTGTTTTTT. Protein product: CASSFSSGDNEKLFF.

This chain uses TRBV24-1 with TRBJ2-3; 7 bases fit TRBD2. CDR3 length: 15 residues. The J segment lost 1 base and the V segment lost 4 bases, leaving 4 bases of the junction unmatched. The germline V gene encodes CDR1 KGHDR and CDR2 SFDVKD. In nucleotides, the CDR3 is TGTGCCACCAGTGACTTAACTAGCGGCACAGATACGCAGTATTTT. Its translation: CATSDLTSGTDTQYF.

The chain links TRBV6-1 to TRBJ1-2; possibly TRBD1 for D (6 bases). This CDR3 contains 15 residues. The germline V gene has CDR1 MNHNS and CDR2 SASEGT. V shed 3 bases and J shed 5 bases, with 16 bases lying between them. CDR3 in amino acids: CASSEGGGTIYGYTF. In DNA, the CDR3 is TGTGCCAGCAGTGAGGGCGGGGGCACCATTTATGGCTACACCTTC.

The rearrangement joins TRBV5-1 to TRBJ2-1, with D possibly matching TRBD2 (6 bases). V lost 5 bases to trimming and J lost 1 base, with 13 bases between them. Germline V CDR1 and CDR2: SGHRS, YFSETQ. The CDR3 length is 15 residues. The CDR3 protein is CASRAGTVSYNEQFF. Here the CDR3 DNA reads TGCGCCAGCAGGGCCGGGACTGTATCCTACAATGAGCAGTTCTTC.

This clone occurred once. The CDR3 region has the DNA TGTGCCAGCAGCTTGGAGGGGCTAGGTGGGGAGACCCAGTACTTC. Its protein product is CASSLEGLGGETQYF. This sequence joins TRBV5-5 and TRBJ2-5; tentative D call: TRBD1 (5 bases). Germline CDR1 is SGHKS and CDR2 is YYEKEE (reference sequence). The CDR3 runs to 15 residues. The V gene lost 0 bases and the J gene lost 5 bases, with 14 bases spanning the gap.

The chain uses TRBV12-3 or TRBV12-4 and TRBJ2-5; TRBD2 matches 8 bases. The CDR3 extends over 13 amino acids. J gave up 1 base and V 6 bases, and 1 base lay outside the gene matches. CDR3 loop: CASSGGAQETQYF. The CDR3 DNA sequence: TGTGCCAGCAGCGGGGGGGCCCAAGAGACCCAGTACTTC.

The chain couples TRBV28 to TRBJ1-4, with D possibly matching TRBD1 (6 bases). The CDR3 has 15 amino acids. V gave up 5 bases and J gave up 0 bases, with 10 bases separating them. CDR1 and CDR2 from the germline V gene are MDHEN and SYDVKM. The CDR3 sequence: CASSDRIATNEKLFF. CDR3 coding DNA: TGTGCCAGCAGTGACAGGATTGCAACTAATGAAAAACTGTTTTTT.